These T cell receptor beta chains were read from a single sample in a study of T cell changes during pregnancy in multiple sclerosis. Clones were read by immunoSEQ multiplex PCR, and TCRdb kept only the in-frame ones, dropping some. Among around 75,000 clones listed, more than 85% were seen once. The sequences come from CD4+ T cells from peripheral blood mononuclear cells, collected in the third trimester of pregnancy. These receptor sequences come from a female donor in good health, enrolled as a control in a pregnancy study. Each CDR3 is given with its conserved first and last residue. A D gene is named only where the DNA matches it firmly. Only some rows state a clone size, as once, few, many or a class for expanded clones.

CDR3nt	CDR3aa	d_gene	abundance	j_gene	v_gene
TGTGCCAGCAGCTTAGCAGCAGGGGTGAGAGGAAACACCATATATTTT	CASSLAAGVRGNTIYF	-	-	TRBJ1-3	TRBV11-3
TGTGCCATCAGGGCGGGGGCCACCGGGGAGACCCAGTACTTC	CAIRAGATGETQYF	-	-	TRBJ2-5	TRBV10-3
TGTGCCAGCAGTGCTAACCAGGGTATCCCCTCTGGGGCCAACGTCCTGACTTTC	CASSANQGIPSGANVLTF	-	-	TRBJ2-6	TRBV28
TGCAGTGCCGAGATTAGCGGGGCGCAGTATTTT	CSAEISGAQYF	TRBD2	-	TRBJ2-3	TRBV20-1
TGTGCCAGTAGGCAGGGGAATCAGCCCCAGCATTTT	CASRQGNQPQHF	-	-	TRBJ1-5	TRBV19
TGTGCCAGCAGCTTGGACCAGGTGAACACTGAAGCTTTCTTT	CASSLDQVNTEAFF	-	-	TRBJ1-1	TRBV5-5
TGTGCCAGCAGCTTTAGAAGCACAGATACGCAGTATTTT	CASSFRSTDTQYF	-	-	TRBJ2-3	TRBV5-4
TGTGCCAGCAGCTTAACCCCAGGGGCAGATACGCAGTATTTT	CASSLTPGADTQYF	-	once	TRBJ2-3	TRBV7-3
TGTGCCAGCATCTACCCCCCTGGGGCGTTGGTGAACACTGAAGCTTTCTTT	CASIYPPGALVNTEAFF	-	once	TRBJ1-1	TRBV5-4
TGTGCCAGCAGCTCCGAAACGCAGAGGGGACAGGGCCCTAATTCACCCCTCCACTTT	CASSSETQRGQGPNSPLHF	TRBD1	-	TRBJ1-6	TRBV7-9
TGCGCCAGCAGCCAAGGGGCGGGGAGAGCCTACGAGCAGTACTTC	CASSQGAGRAYEQYF	-	-	TRBJ2-7	TRBV4-1
TGTGCCAGCAGTGGAGACAGGGGGCATACTGAAGCTTTCTTT	CASSGDRGHTEAFF	TRBD1	-	TRBJ1-1	TRBV2
TGTGCCAGCAGCTTAGGGGACAGGGGGCCGAACACTGAAGCTTTCTTT	CASSLGDRGPNTEAFF	TRBD1	-	TRBJ1-1	TRBV7-9
TGTGCCAGCAGCTCGGACACCAGGTTGGCTGAAGCTTTCTTT	CASSSDTRLAEAFF	-	-	TRBJ1-1	TRBV9
TGTGCCAGTAGCTCAGCGGGGACAGGGTACGGAAACACCATATATTTT	CASSSAGTGYGNTIYF	TRBD1	-	TRBJ1-3	TRBV19
TGTGCCAGCAGTCCAGCGACAGGGTACACTGAAGCTTTCTTT	CASSPATGYTEAFF	TRBD1	few	TRBJ1-1	TRBV2
TGCGCCAGCAACCCAACAGGGGGCGGTGGCTACACCTTC	CASNPTGGGGYTF	TRBD1	-	TRBJ1-2	TRBV5-1
TGTGCCAGCAGCGGAGACTTGGGACTAGCGGGTAACACCGGGGAGCTGTTTTTT	CASSGDLGLAGNTGELFF	TRBD2	-	TRBJ2-2	TRBV9
TGTGCCAGCAGCGTAGAGGCCAGACGGGATGAAGCTTTCTTT	CASSVEARRDEAFF	-	-	TRBJ1-1	TRBV9
TGTGCCGGAGAGGGACAGGCCCACAATGAGCAGTTCTTC	CAGEGQAHNEQFF	TRBD1	-	TRBJ2-1	TRBV7-9
TGTGCCAGCAGCGTAGCTGCGACAGGGGCCGAGCAGTACTTC	CASSVAATGAEQYF	TRBD1	-	TRBJ2-7	TRBV9
TGTGCCAGCAGCTTCGACAGCTACGAGCAGTACTTC	CASSFDSYEQYF	-	-	TRBJ2-7	TRBV7-2
TGTGCCAGCTCACTTCGAGGGCAGGGGATAGTGTCCTACGAGCAGTACTTC	CASSLRGQGIVSYEQYF	-	-	TRBJ2-7	TRBV18
TGTGCCAGCAGCCTCAGGGGGGCGCTTAGCACTGAAGCTTTCTTT	CASSLRGALSTEAFF	TRBD1	-	TRBJ1-1	TRBV5-6
TGTGCCAGCGGCCAGACAGGGCTTATGGACGAGCAGTACTTC	CASGQTGLMDEQYF	TRBD1	-	TRBJ2-7	TRBV14
TGTGCCAGCAGCTTGGTTGCAGGGGGCAGTGATTCACCCCTCCACTTT	CASSLVAGGSDSPLHF	TRBD1	-	TRBJ1-6	TRBV5-4
TGCGCCAGCAGCTTTGGGGGAGGCCCCTCAGATACGCAGTATTTT	CASSFGGGPSDTQYF	-	-	TRBJ2-3	TRBV5-1
TGCGCCAGCAGCCCGCGACTGGACTCCTACGAGCAGTACTTC	CASSPRLDSYEQYF	-	-	TRBJ2-7	TRBV5-1
TGTGCCAGCAGGCGCATCGGTGGGACTTGGGGTGGAAACACCATATATTTT	CASRRIGGTWGGNTIYF	-	-	TRBJ1-3	TRBV6-8
TGCGCCAGCAGGAAGAGCGGGGAAGAGACCCAGTACTTC	CASRKSGEETQYF	TRBD2	-	TRBJ2-5	TRBV5-1
TGTGCCATCACCCTCAAGGGAGGATTATATCACACTGAAGCTTTCTTT	CAITLKGGLYHTEAFF	-	-	TRBJ1-1	TRBV10-3
TGCGCCAGCAGCCCGGGACAGGGGACGAACACTGAAGCTTTCTTT	CASSPGQGTNTEAFF	TRBD1	once	TRBJ1-1	TRBV5-1
TGTGCCTGGAGCCGGGGGGGCCACACCATATATTTT	CAWSRGGHTIYF	-	-	TRBJ1-3	TRBV30
TGTGCCAGCAGCTTAGACCGACTAGCGGGGCTAGATCTAAATGAGCAGTTCTTC	CASSLDRLAGLDLNEQFF	TRBD2	-	TRBJ2-1	TRBV11-3
TGTGCCAGCAGCTTGACGGGGGTAGGCGGCTACACCTTC	CASSLTGVGGYTF	-	-	TRBJ1-2	TRBV5-4
TGTGCCAGTAGTCAAATATTCCAGGTTGGATTGAATGAGCAGTTCTTC	CASSQIFQVGLNEQFF	-	-	TRBJ2-1	TRBV19
TGCGCCAGCAGACCGGGGGGTCTTGGCTACAATGAGCAGTTCTTC	CASRPGGLGYNEQFF	TRBD2	-	TRBJ2-1	TRBV5-1
TGTGCCAGCAGCCTACTGACAGGGGGGACTGAAGCTTTCTTT	CASSLLTGGTEAFF	TRBD1	once	TRBJ1-1	TRBV5-6
TGTGCCAGCACCCGGGACAGCCAAGAGACCCAGTACTTC	CASTRDSQETQYF	TRBD1	-	TRBJ2-5	TRBV6-5
TGTGCCAGCAGCTTTGGGCGGGGCGTCCAAGAGACCCAGTACTTC	CASSFGRGVQETQYF	-	-	TRBJ2-5	TRBV7-2